Detailed here is one T cell receptor (beta chain). Repertoires were generated with immunoSEQ multiplex PCR, while TCRdb's copy carries only in-frame clones and drops some. In the table there are 95,000 to 110,000 clones, 84% of which are singletons. The data stem from a study of blood T cell repertoires in COVID-19. Germline assignment: CDR1 LNHDA and CDR2 SQIVND (reference sequence). This CDR3 comprises 15 residues. V gave up 6 bases and J gave up 3 bases; unmatched junction bases: 4. The rearrangement uses TRBV19 and TRBJ1-6, with 8 positions matching TRBD1. Sequencing was performed on peripheral blood. This sequence was found in a human donor in a cohort sampled during active COVID-19. The CDR3 coding sequence is TGTGCCAGTAGCTCAGACAGGGGCTATAATTCACCCCTCCACTTT. Translation gives CASSSDRGYNSPLHF.